This entry is about one T cell receptor beta chain. These data originate in a study of OX40 agonist ivuxolimab in advanced cancers. Method: immunoSEQ multiplex PCR; TCRdb's copy keeps in-frame clones and lacks some. The sample holds approximately 60,000 clones, over 65% seen once. V shed 3 bases and J 9 bases; nucleotides not matched to a gene: 7. The CDR3 spans 14 residues. CDR1 and CDR2 from the germline V gene are MNHNS and SASEGT. The sequence derives from an adult with an advanced solid tumor such as melanoma, head and neck, liver or kidney cancer. Sequences were derived from CD4+ or CD8+ T cells sorted from blood, sampled in a trial of the OX40 agonist ivuxolimab. The rearrangement links TRBV6-1 to TRBJ2-1; TRBD2 matches at 8 bases. CDR3 sequence reads: CASSDTGGGGEQFF. For the CDR3, the DNA is TGTGCCAGCAGTGACACGGGGGGGGGCGGTGAGCAGTTCTTC.